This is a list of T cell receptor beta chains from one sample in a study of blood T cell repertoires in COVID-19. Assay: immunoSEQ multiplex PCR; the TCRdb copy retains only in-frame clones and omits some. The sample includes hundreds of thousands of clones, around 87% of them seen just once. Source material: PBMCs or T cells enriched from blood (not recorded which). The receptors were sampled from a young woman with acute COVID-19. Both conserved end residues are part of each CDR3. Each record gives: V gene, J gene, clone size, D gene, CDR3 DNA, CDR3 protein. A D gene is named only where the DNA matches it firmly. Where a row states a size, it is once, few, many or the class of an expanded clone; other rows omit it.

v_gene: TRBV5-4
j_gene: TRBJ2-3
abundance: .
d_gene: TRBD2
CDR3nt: TGTGCCAGCAGCCCGGGGACTAGCGGAAACACAGATACGCAGTATTTT
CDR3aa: CASSPGTSGNTDTQYF

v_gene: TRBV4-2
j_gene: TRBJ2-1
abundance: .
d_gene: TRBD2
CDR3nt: TGTGCCAGCAGCCAAGGGGAAGCGGGAGGGCCCTCCAATGAGCAGTTCTTC
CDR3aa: CASSQGEAGGPSNEQFF

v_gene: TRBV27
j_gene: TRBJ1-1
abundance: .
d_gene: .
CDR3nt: TGTGCCAGCAGTTCGCAGACAGGTCGGAACACTGAAGCTTTCTTT
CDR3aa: CASSSQTGRNTEAFF

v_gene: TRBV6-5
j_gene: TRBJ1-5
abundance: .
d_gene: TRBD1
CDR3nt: TGTGCCAGCAGTTTGACAGGGGGCCCCAATCAGCCCCAGCATTTT
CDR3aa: CASSLTGGPNQPQHF

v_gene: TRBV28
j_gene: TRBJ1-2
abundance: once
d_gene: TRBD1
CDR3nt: TGTGCCAGCAGTGAGGGAGGACAGGGGGCCAATTACTATGGCTACACCTTC
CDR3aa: CASSEGGQGANYYGYTF

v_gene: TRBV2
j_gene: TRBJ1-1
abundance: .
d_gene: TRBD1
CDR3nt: TGTGCCAGCAGACCAGGGGCAGGGGGTTTGAGCACTGAAGCTTTCTTT
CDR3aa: CASRPGAGGLSTEAFF

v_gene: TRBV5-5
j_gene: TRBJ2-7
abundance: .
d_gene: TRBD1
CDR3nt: TGTGCCAGCAGCTTTTGGCAGGGGGTCTACGAGCAGTACTTC
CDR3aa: CASSFWQGVYEQYF

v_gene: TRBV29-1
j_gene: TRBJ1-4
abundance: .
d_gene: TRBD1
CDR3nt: TGCAGCGTGATCCGACAGGGGGCTGAAAAACTGTTTTTT
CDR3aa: CSVIRQGAEKLFF

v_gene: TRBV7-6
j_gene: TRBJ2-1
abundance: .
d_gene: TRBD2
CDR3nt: TGTGCCAGCAGCTTACTGATCCAGCGGGAGAACAATGAGCAGTTCTTC
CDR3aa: CASSLLIQRENNEQFF

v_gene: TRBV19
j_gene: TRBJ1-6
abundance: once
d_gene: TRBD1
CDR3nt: TGTGCCAGTAGGCCTAACAGGGGGCCTAATTCACCCCTCCACTTT
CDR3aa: CASRPNRGPNSPLHF

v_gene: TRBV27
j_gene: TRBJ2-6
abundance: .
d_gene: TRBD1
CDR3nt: TGTGCCAGCGGATCTACGACAGGGTCGATATTTGCTGGGGCCAACGTCCTGACTTTC
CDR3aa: CASGSTTGSIFAGANVLTF

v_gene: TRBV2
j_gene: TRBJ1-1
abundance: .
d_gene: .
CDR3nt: TGTGCCAGCAGTGAAGAATTCAGGTGGGACACTGAAGCTTTCTTT
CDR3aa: CASSEEFRWDTEAFF

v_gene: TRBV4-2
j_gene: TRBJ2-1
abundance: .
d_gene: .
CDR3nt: TGTGCCAGCAGCCAAGAAAGGGGTGGGGGGACCTATGAGCAGTTCTTC
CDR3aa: CASSQERGGGTYEQFF

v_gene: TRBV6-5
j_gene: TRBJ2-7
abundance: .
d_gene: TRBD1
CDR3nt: TGTGCCAGCAGCTGGGACAGGGGGCCTGGCGAGCAGTACTTC
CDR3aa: CASSWDRGPGEQYF

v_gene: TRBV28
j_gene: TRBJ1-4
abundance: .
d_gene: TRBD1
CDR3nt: TGTGCCAGCAGCCCGACAGGGACGATTGAAAAACTGTTTTTT
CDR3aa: CASSPTGTIEKLFF

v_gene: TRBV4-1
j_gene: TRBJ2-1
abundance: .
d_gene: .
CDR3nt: TGCGCCAGCAGCCAAGATAAGGGAGCCGCTTCTACTGCCTACAATGAGCAGTTCTTC
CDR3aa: CASSQDKGAASTAYNEQFF

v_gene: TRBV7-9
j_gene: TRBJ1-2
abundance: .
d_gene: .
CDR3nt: TGTGCCAGCAGCCGACAAGGATCCTATGGCTACACCTTC
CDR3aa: CASSRQGSYGYTF

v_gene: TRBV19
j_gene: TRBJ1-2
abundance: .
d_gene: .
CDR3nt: TGTGCCAGTAGTATCGGGATTAACTATGGCTACACCTTC
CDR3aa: CASSIGINYGYTF

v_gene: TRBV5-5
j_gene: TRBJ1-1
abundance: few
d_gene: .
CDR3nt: TGTGCCAGCAGCTTGGACCCGAGTGTCACTGAAGCTTTCTTT
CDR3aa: CASSLDPSVTEAFF